This is a list of T cell receptor beta chains from one sample in a study of cytomegalovirus exposure and HLA in healthy donors. This table comes from immunoSEQ multiplex PCR, and its TCRdb copy is limited to in-frame clones, with some not included. The sample consists of around 60,000 clones, around 95% of them appearing once. Sequencing was performed on PBMCs. The source of these receptors is a woman aged 18-29 years in good health and CMV-seropositive. CDR3s include the opening cysteine and the closing phenylalanine or tryptophan. The D gene is left open where the match is weak. The size of a clone is reported for some rows only, either as once, few or many, or as a class for expanded clones.

CDR3 DNA: TGTGCCAGCAGCTTAAGTACAGGGAGTCTTACCGGGGAGCTGTTTTTT
CDR3 protein: CASSLSTGSLTGELFF
D gene: -
J gene: TRBJ2-2
V gene: TRBV7-3
clone size: -

CDR3 DNA: TGTGCCAGCAGTTTAACCCTCGGGCGCCGGGAATCCTCCTACGAGCAGTACTTC
CDR3 protein: CASSLTLGRRESSYEQYF
D gene: -
J gene: TRBJ2-7
V gene: TRBV27
clone size: -

CDR3 DNA: TGTGCCAGCAGTACAGGGCCTAACTATGGCTACACCTTC
CDR3 protein: CASSTGPNYGYTF
D gene: -
J gene: TRBJ1-2
V gene: TRBV11-3
clone size: -

CDR3 DNA: TGTGCCTGGGTTAGGACTAGCGAGACCTACGAGCAGTACTTC
CDR3 protein: CAWVRTSETYEQYF
D gene: TRBD2
J gene: TRBJ2-7
V gene: TRBV30
clone size: -

CDR3 DNA: TGTGCCAGCAGTCTAAGATCCGGGACAGGAGAAAAACTGTTTTTT
CDR3 protein: CASSLRSGTGEKLFF
D gene: TRBD1
J gene: TRBJ1-4
V gene: TRBV2
clone size: -

CDR3 DNA: TGTGCCAGCAGTCGACAGGAAACCGAAAAACTGTTTTTT
CDR3 protein: CASSRQETEKLFF
D gene: -
J gene: TRBJ1-4
V gene: TRBV28
clone size: -

CDR3 DNA: TGTGCCAGTAGTATAGCGGGGGGGACCTACAATGAGCAGTTCTTC
CDR3 protein: CASSIAGGTYNEQFF
D gene: TRBD2
J gene: TRBJ2-1
V gene: TRBV19
clone size: once

CDR3 DNA: TGCGCCAGCAGCTTGGCCGAATCGGGACAACAGGAGACCCAGTACTTC
CDR3 protein: CASSLAESGQQETQYF
D gene: -
J gene: TRBJ2-5
V gene: TRBV5-1
clone size: -

CDR3 DNA: TGTGCCAGCAGCCAGACAGGGGAGAGCTACGAGCAGTACTTC
CDR3 protein: CASSQTGESYEQYF
D gene: TRBD1
J gene: TRBJ2-7
V gene: TRBV9
clone size: -

CDR3 DNA: TGTGCCTGGAGTGTACTCAGGGGCTCTGGGGCCAACGTCCTGACTTTC
CDR3 protein: CAWSVLRGSGANVLTF
D gene: -
J gene: TRBJ2-6
V gene: TRBV30
clone size: -

CDR3 DNA: TGTGCCAGCAGAACTAGCGGGACCACCGGGGAGCTGTTTTTT
CDR3 protein: CASRTSGTTGELFF
D gene: TRBD2
J gene: TRBJ2-2
V gene: TRBV11-3
clone size: -

CDR3 DNA: TGTGCCAGCAGCTTAGTGCCCAGCGGAGAGAACAATGAGCAGTTCTTC
CDR3 protein: CASSLVPSGENNEQFF
D gene: -
J gene: TRBJ2-1
V gene: TRBV7-6
clone size: -

CDR3 DNA: TGCAGACCGACTAGCGCGACGACCCAGTACTTC
CDR3 protein: CRPTSATTQYF
D gene: TRBD2
J gene: TRBJ2-5
V gene: TRBV20-1
clone size: -

CDR3 DNA: TGTGCCAGCTCACCCTCGACAGGCTCCTACGAGCAGTACTTC
CDR3 protein: CASSPSTGSYEQYF
D gene: -
J gene: TRBJ2-7
V gene: TRBV18
clone size: -

CDR3 DNA: TGTGCCAGCAGTGTGTTCCAGCAAGAGACCCAGTACTTC
CDR3 protein: CASSVFQQETQYF
D gene: -
J gene: TRBJ2-5
V gene: TRBV2
clone size: -

CDR3 DNA: TGTGCCAGCAGCTTACCCGGGTTCCACGAGCAGTACTTC
CDR3 protein: CASSLPGFHEQYF
D gene: -
J gene: TRBJ2-7
V gene: TRBV11-2
clone size: once

CDR3 DNA: TGTGCCAGCAGCTTGGGACTAGCGGGAGGTAATGAGCAGTTCTTC
CDR3 protein: CASSLGLAGGNEQFF
D gene: TRBD2
J gene: TRBJ2-1
V gene: TRBV5-6
clone size: -

CDR3 DNA: TGCGCCAGCAGCCCCAACAGGGAGTATGGCTACACCTTC
CDR3 protein: CASSPNREYGYTF
D gene: -
J gene: TRBJ1-2
V gene: TRBV4-3
clone size: -